This is a list of T cell receptor beta chains from one sample in a study of neoadjuvant anti-PD-1 for oral cavity cancer. Repertoires were generated with immunoSEQ multiplex PCR, while TCRdb's copy carries only in-frame clones and drops some. The table lists more than 8,000 clones, 60% to 75% of them singletons, with roughly 4% in the top ten. The sequencing here drew on PBMCs, taken after nivolumab (anti-PD-1) treatment. These receptors were obtained from a person aged 35-79 years with oral cavity squamous cell carcinoma. The CDR3 runs from the conserved cysteine through the conserved F or W. Each record gives: J gene, clone size, V gene, D gene, CDR3 protein, CDR3 DNA. A D gene is named only where the DNA matches it firmly. The size entry is marked missing in some rows and otherwise reads once, few, many or a size class.

J: TRBJ1-1
size: NA
V: TRBV11-2
D: NA
CDR3: CASSLAPNTEAFF
DNA: TGTGCCAGCAGCTTAGCCCCGAACACTGAAGCTTTCTTT

J: TRBJ2-5
size: NA
V: TRBV7-6
D: TRBD2
CDR3: CASSLQAGGLRETQYF
DNA: TGTGCCAGCAGCTTACAAGCGGGGGGGTTGCGGGAGACCCAGTACTTC

J: TRBJ2-1
size: once
V: TRBV7-3
D: TRBD2
CDR3: CASSLSGTSGMSEQFF
DNA: TGTGCCAGCAGCTTAAGCGGGACTAGCGGGATGTCTGAGCAGTTCTTC

J: TRBJ1-6
size: few
V: TRBV28
D: TRBD1
CDR3: CASSQTGGNSPLHF
DNA: TGTGCCAGCAGTCAGACAGGGGGTAATTCACCCCTCCACTTT

J: TRBJ1-6
size: NA
V: TRBV7-2
D: NA
CDR3: CASSLTNSPLHF
DNA: TGTGCCAGCAGCTTAACAAATTCACCCCTCCACTTT

J: TRBJ2-7
size: few
V: TRBV19
D: TRBD1
CDR3: CASTGQGGEQYF
DNA: TGTGCCAGTACCGGACAGGGGGGCGAGCAGTACTTC

J: TRBJ2-7
size: NA
V: TRBV19
D: NA
CDR3: CASSPGRREEQYF
DNA: TGTGCCAGTAGCCCAGGGAGGCGAGAAGAGCAGTACTTC

J: TRBJ2-1
size: NA
V: TRBV19
D: TRBD2
CDR3: CATQLAGSYNEQFF
DNA: TGTGCCACCCAACTAGCGGGAAGCTACAATGAGCAGTTCTTC

J: TRBJ2-5
size: NA
V: TRBV19
D: NA
CDR3: CASSIYGSGETQYF
DNA: TGTGCCAGTAGTATTTATGGTTCCGGAGAGACCCAGTACTTC

J: TRBJ2-7
size: NA
V: TRBV28
D: NA
CDR3: CASSPSGPSYEQYF
DNA: TGTGCCAGCAGCCCGTCGGGACCCTCCTACGAGCAGTACTTC

J: TRBJ2-5
size: NA
V: TRBV12-5
D: NA
CDR3: CASGLVRTGALETQYF
DNA: TGTGCTAGTGGTTTGGTACGCACCGGGGCCCTCGAGACCCAGTACTTC

J: TRBJ2-3
size: few
V: TRBV2
D: TRBD2
CDR3: CASSDRGGSTDTQYF
DNA: TGTGCCAGCAGTGACCGGGGGGGTAGCACAGATACGCAGTATTTT

J: TRBJ2-1
size: NA
V: TRBV5-1
D: TRBD2
CDR3: CASSSLAGGTYNEQFF
DNA: TGCGCCAGCAGCTCCTTAGCGGGAGGGACCTACAATGAGCAGTTCTTC

J: TRBJ1-2
size: NA
V: TRBV28
D: TRBD1
CDR3: CATFGWGQNYYGYTF
DNA: TGTGCCACCTTCGGTTGGGGACAGAACTACTATGGCTACACCTTC